This T cell receptor beta chain was identified in a study of T cell repertoires in cytomegalovirus infection. In the study overall: CMV infection together with matching HLA type was indicated by public TCR beta signatures.

The sample holds a few counts of this clonotype. Its antigen is unidentified. MiXCR, applied by TCRdb to the reads, yields one record per CDR3 protein. The data contain some 350,000 distinct CDR3 sequences, 25% to 30% of them singletons. Germline V gene data show CDR1 as SNHLY and CDR2 as FYNNEI. Trimming pared 3 bases from V and 7 bases from J, leaving 12 bases between. The CDR3 loop spans 13 amino acids. The sequencing used cultured PBMCs, collected from culture after CMV antigen stimulation. The chain recombines TRBV2 with TRBJ1-1; possible D gene TRBD1, 5 bases. This clonotype originated in a human donor in good health (CMV status not recorded). Some clones in this sample may be carry-over from other donors' samples. The CDR3 sequence is CASSEGGINEAFF. In DNA, the CDR3 is TGTGCCAGCAGTGAGGGGGGGATAAATGAAGCTTTCTTT.